These T cell receptor beta chains were read from a single sample in a study of T cell changes during pregnancy in multiple sclerosis. TCRdb's table, derived via immunoSEQ multiplex PCR, lists solely in-frame clones and lacks some. The data show 55,000 to 70,000 clones, about nine tenths seen once. The specimen was peripheral blood, collected in the first trimester of pregnancy. These receptors were collected from a female donor in good health, enrolled as a control in a pregnancy study. Each CDR3 is given with its conserved first and last residue. A D gene is named only where the DNA matches it firmly. A row's size may be missing; if present it is once, few, many or a size class.

TGTGCCAGCACCCAACCCACCCATCCAGGCCCCGATGGCTACACCTTC,CASTQPTHPGPDGYTF,.,TRBV28,.,TRBJ1-2
TGCAGCGTTGAAGGAGGACAGTACGAGCAGTACTTC,CSVEGGQYEQYF,.,TRBV29-1,.,TRBJ2-7
TGTGCCAGCTCACCACGGGACTTCTCCTATAATTCACCCCTCCACTTT,CASSPRDFSYNSPLHF,.,TRBV18,.,TRBJ1-6
TGCACCAGCAGCCAAGATCGAGGGACAGGGTACTACGAGCAGTACTTC,CTSSQDRGTGYYEQYF,.,TRBV4-1,TRBD1,TRBJ2-7
TGCGCCAGCACCAACGCCGGGCGGGTGGGTGAAGCTTTCTTT,CASTNAGRVGEAFF,.,TRBV5-1,.,TRBJ1-1
TGCGCCAGCAGCGGGTCTGGCTACGAGCGCCACATCAGCACAGATACGCAGTATTTT,CASSGSGYERHISTDTQYF,.,TRBV5-1,.,TRBJ2-3
TGTGCCAGCAGTGAATCGAGTAGAGCAGAGACCCAGTACTTC,CASSESSRAETQYF,.,TRBV2,.,TRBJ2-5
TGTGCCAGCGAGCGGGAGGCCGGCGGGGAGCTGTTTTTT,CASEREAGGELFF,.,TRBV2,TRBD2,TRBJ2-2
TGTGCCAGCGACCAGGGCCAGGGGGTCCCGGCGAACACCGGGGAGCTGTTTTTT,CASDQGQGVPANTGELFF,once,TRBV7-9,TRBD1,TRBJ2-2
TGCGCCAGCAGCTCGGGACAGGGGTCCTACGAGCAGTACTTC,CASSSGQGSYEQYF,.,TRBV5-1,TRBD1,TRBJ2-7
TGTGCCAGCAGTTTATTCGGTGAAAAACTGTTTTTT,CASSLFGEKLFF,.,TRBV27,.,TRBJ1-4
TGTGCCAGCAGTTTCCCCGGGCCACGGGGTGAGCAGTTCTTC,CASSFPGPRGEQFF,few,TRBV28,.,TRBJ2-1
TGTGCCAGCAGCTTGGTACTGGTGGGCAGCACAGATACGCAGTATTTT,CASSLVLVGSTDTQYF,.,TRBV5-6,.,TRBJ2-3
TGTGCCACCAGCAGAGACAGGCACACTGAAGCTTTCTTT,CATSRDRHTEAFF,.,TRBV15,.,TRBJ1-1
TGTGCCAGCAGCCTGGGCCTTTCTAGCGGACAGCAGTTCTTC,CASSLGLSSGQQFF,.,TRBV11-2,TRBD2,TRBJ2-1